Below, 26 T cell receptor beta chains from the same sample are listed, as sequenced in a study of identical twins. TCRdb re-derived calls from the 5' RACE reads in MiXCR, one entry per CDR3 protein. The sample has around 250,000 distinct CDR3 sequences; around 7% are singletons. These data were also reused for a study on yellow fever vaccine responses in identical twins.

Sequences were obtained from memory (CD45RO+) T cells sorted from blood. These receptors were collected from a woman younger than 30 in good health.

This clonotype has a count of ten or more. The rearrangement links TRBV15 to TRBJ2-5, with TRBD2 matching 13 bases. The CDR3 spans 16 residues. The V segment lost 4 bases and the J segment 4 bases; nucleotides outside the gene matches: 6. Germline CDR1 is LNHNV and CDR2 is YYDKDF (reference sequence). CDR3 protein: CATSTGTSGVGETQYF. The CDR3 coding sequence is TGTGCCACCAGCACAGGGACTAGCGGGGTTGGAGAGACCCAGTACTTC. Together with reference TRBV15 and TRBJ2-5, the CDR3 gives the full variable domain: DAMVIQNPRYQVTQFGKPVTLSCSQTLNHNVMYWYQQKSSQAPKLLFHYYDKDFNNEADTPDNFQSRRPNTSFCFLDIRSPGLGDTAMYLCATSTGTSGVGETQYFGPGTRLLVL.

The chain uses TRBV28 and TRBJ2-7, with D possibly being TRBD2 (7 bases). V gave up 4 bases and J gave up 4 bases, with 11 bases separating them. Germline V gene data show CDR1 as MDHEN and CDR2 as SYDVKM. The length of the CDR3 is 13 residues. The CDR3 DNA is TGTGCCAGCAGTTGGGGGGGGCTATACGAGCAGTACTTC. The encoded protein is CASSWGGLYEQYF.

This clonotype was found many times. J is TRBJ2-2 and V is TRBV20-1, with D perhaps matching TRBD1 (5 bases). The CDR3 length is 14 residues. Germline CDR1 is DFQATT and CDR2 is SNEGSKA (reference sequence). V was cut by 4 bases and J by 3 bases, with 12 bases left in between. Here the CDR3 reads CSAKGPRDTGELFF. The CDR3 region has the DNA TGCAGTGCTAAGGGGCCCCGGGACACCGGGGAGCTGTTTTTT.

Ten or more counts support this clonotype. The chain carries TRBV6-1 and TRBJ2-1, with D unclear. Deletions cut 8 bases from V and 0 bases from J, with 2 bases between. Looked up from germline, CDR1 is MNHNS and CDR2 is SASEGT. The CDR3 has 11 residues. The CDR3 here is CASHSYNEQFF. In DNA form, the CDR3 reads TGTGCCAGCCACTCCTACAATGAGCAGTTCTTC.

The chain uses TRBV5-1 and TRBJ2-7, with D perhaps TRBD1 (5 bases). Looked up from germline, CDR1 is SGHRS and CDR2 is YFSETQ. Trimming took off 1 base at V and 4 bases at J, with 15 bases between the two ends. This CDR3 is built from 15 residues. This chain's CDR3 is CASSLRGPGVYEQYF. The DNA for the CDR3 is TGCGCCAGCAGCTTGAGGGGCCCCGGAGTTTACGAGCAGTACTTC.

This clonotype was seen more than once but under ten times. The CDR3: CASSLQGAHNEQFF. The CDR3 nucleotides read TGTGCCAGCAGCTTACAGGGGGCCCACAATGAGCAGTTCTTC. The chain recombines TRBV5-4 with TRBJ2-1; 9 bases align to TRBD1. With V trimmed by 2 bases and J by 5 bases, 2 bases remained unmatched. Germline V lookup: CDR1 SGHNT, CDR2 YYREEE (reference sequence). This CDR3 comprises 14 residues.

This clonotype has a handful of counts. The chain combines TRBV6-1 with TRBJ1-1; D ambiguous. Germline values: CDR1 MNHNS, CDR2 SASEGT. The CDR3 contains 13 residues. With 0 bases removed from V and 1 base from J, the gap between germline ends came to 3 bases. The CDR3: CASSEAENTEAFF. The CDR3 coding sequence is TGTGCCAGCAGTGAAGCAGAGAACACTGAAGCTTTCTTT.

The table lists this clonotype with many counts. The gene calls are TRBV29-1 and TRBJ1-4; D is ambiguous. There are 13 residues in the CDR3. CDR1 and CDR2 (germline): SQVTM, ANQGSEA. V lost 7 bases, J lost 3 bases, and 12 bases lay in between. CDR3 loop: CSAHDGSNEKLFF. Here the CDR3 DNA reads TGCAGCGCACACGACGGCTCTAATGAAAAACTGTTTTTT. Together with reference TRBV29-1 and TRBJ1-4, the CDR3 gives the full variable domain: SAVISQKPSRDICQRGTSLTIQCQVDSQVTMMFWYRQQPGQSLTLIATANQGSEATYESGFVIDKFPISRPNLTFSTLTVSNMSPEDSSIYLCSAHDGSNEKLFFGSGTQLSVL.

The V call is TRBV28, the J call TRBJ2-1; D is ambiguous. There are 11 residues in the CDR3. Germline CDR1 and CDR2: MDHEN and SYDVKM. The V end lost 3 bases, the J end lost 8 bases, and 5 bases lay between the germline ends. CDR3 bases: TGTGCCAGCAGTTTCGATTATGAGCAGTTCTTC. It yields the protein CASSFDYEQFF.

This clonotype was picked up many times. The chain has TRBV7-9 and TRBJ2-3, with TRBD2 as a possible D gene (7 bases). Between the trimmed V and J ends, which lost 0 bases and 5 bases, there was a span of 12 bases. In germline, CDR1 is SEHNR, CDR2 FQNEAQ (reference sequence). The CDR3 has 15 amino acids. The CDR3 nucleotides read TGTGCCAGCAGCTTAGCGGGGGGGCTTGGAGATACGCAGTATTTT. Translated, it gives CASSLAGGLGDTQYF.

As for this clonotype: A read error is possible here, since a much larger clone lies one base away. This chain joins TRBV7-8 and TRBJ2-2; 10 nucleotides match TRBD2. This CDR3 region has 18 residues. CDR1 and CDR2 (germline): SGHVS, FQNEAQ. The CDR3 DNA reads TGTGCCAGCATCTTAGGAGCGGGAGGGCCGTTTAGTACCGGGGAGCTGTTTTTT. It encodes CASILGAGGPFSTGELFF.

This chain uses TRBV6-4 with TRBJ2-3, with D perhaps TRBD2 (6 bases). Germline CDR1 reads MRHNA; CDR2 reads SNTAGT. This CDR3 is 14 amino acids long. Trimming took off 6 bases at V and 3 bases at J, with 13 bases between the two ends. CDR3 sequence: CASSRVAETDTQYF. The CDR3 nucleotides read TGTGCCAGCAGCCGTGTAGCGGAAACAGATACGCAGTATTTT.

In its sample, this clonotype was seen many times. The gene calls are TRBV20-1 and TRBJ1-1; no clear D. V was clipped by 1 base and J by 2 bases, with 8 bases between them. The CDR3 length is 13 residues. Germline-derived CDR1 and CDR2 are DFQATT and SNEGSKA (reference sequence). The CDR3 loop reads CSARAGVNTEAFF. For the CDR3, the DNA is TGCAGTGCTAGAGCTGGGGTTAACACTGAAGCTTTCTTT.

This clonotype was detected ten times or more. The V and J genes are TRBV5-1 and TRBJ2-1; D is undetermined. The CDR3 runs 12 residues. Trimming removed 3 bases from V and 9 bases from J, with 10 bases in between. CDR1 and CDR2 (germline): SGHRS, YFSETQ. The CDR3 sequence is CASSWANSEQFF. Written as DNA, the CDR3 is TGCGCCAGCAGCTGGGCTAACAGTGAGCAGTTCTTC.

This chain connects TRBV2 to TRBJ2-3; D call uncertain. CDR3 length: 13 amino acids. V was cut by 0 bases and J by 2 bases, with 3 bases left in between. Germline V CDR1 and CDR2: SNHLY, FYNNEI. CDR3 protein: CASSEALTDTQYF. For the CDR3, the DNA is TGTGCCAGCAGTGAAGCCCTCACAGATACGCAGTATTTT.

V is TRBV20-1 and J is TRBJ2-3, with D perhaps assigned TRBD1 or TRBD2 (5 bases each). This CDR3 contains 15 residues. Trimming left V 1 base short and J 2 bases short, with 13 bases between. Germline V gene data show CDR1 as DFQATT and CDR2 as SNEGSKA (reference sequence). CDR3 amino acids: CSARGGSWATDTQYF. The CDR3 nucleotides read TGCAGTGCTAGAGGGGGGAGCTGGGCCACAGATACGCAGTATTTT.

This rearrangement joins TRBV7-9 to TRBJ2-7; 8 bases agree with TRBD1. Germline V gene lookup returns CDR1 SEHNR and CDR2 FQNEAQ (reference sequence). Trimming removed 5 bases from V and 0 bases from J; junction bases left unmatched: 9. This CDR3 is 16 amino acids long. DNA of the CDR3: TGTGCCAGCAGCCGAGACCGGACAGGGATCTCCTACGAGCAGTACTTC. As protein: CASSRDRTGISYEQYF.

This rearrangement joins TRBV4-2 to TRBJ2-3; TRBD1 matches at 10 bases. With V trimmed by 5 bases and J by 1 base, 9 bases remained unmatched. Per germline, CDR1 LGHNA and CDR2 YNFKEQ. CDR3 length: 17 residues. CDR3 nucleotide sequence: TGTGCCAGCAGCACCCGACAGGGGGCGAGTGGCACAGATACGCAGTATTTT. It yields the protein CASSTRQGASGTDTQYF.

This clonotype was observed many times. The chain has TRBV7-9 and TRBJ1-4, with 9 bases fitting TRBD1. The germline CDR1 and CDR2 sequences are SEHNR and FQNEAQ (reference sequence). The V and J ends lost 6 bases and 5 bases, in that order; junction bases with no gene match: 4. This CDR3 has 14 amino acids. The CDR3 DNA reads as TGTGCCAGCAGTTCAGACAGGGGGAATGAAAAACTGTTTTTT. Its translation is CASSSDRGNEKLFF.

This clonotype came up many times. J is TRBJ2-2 and V is TRBV14; tentative D call: TRBD2 (5 bases). The CDR3 contains 15 residues. V dropped 0 bases and J dropped 5 bases, with 10 bases sitting between them. In germline, CDR1 is SGHDN, CDR2 FVKESK. The CDR3 is CASSQEIRGTGELFF. Written as DNA, the CDR3 is TGTGCCAGCAGCCAAGAAATAAGAGGGACCGGGGAGCTGTTTTTT.

CDR3 nucleotide sequence: TGCGCCAGCAGCCAAACCTACCATTCGATCCCAGATACGCAGTATTTT. It translates to CASSQTYHSIPDTQYF. The chain has TRBV4-1 and TRBJ2-3; unclear D gene. There are 16 residues in the CDR3. CDR1 is MGHRA and CDR2 is YSYEKL in the germline V gene. The germline V and J ends were trimmed by 2 bases and 4 bases, with 16 bases remaining between them.

The chain recombines TRBV3-1 with TRBJ1-1; D remains unclear. The CDR3 contains 13 residues. V shed 7 bases and J shed 1 base, with 10 bases lying between them. The germline V gene encodes CDR1 LGHDT and CDR2 YNNKEL (reference sequence). The CDR3 coding sequence is TGTGCCAGCACTCGTCTAGCGAACACTGAAGCTTTCTTT. This translates into CASTRLANTEAFF. The full variable domain, its missing parts supplied by reference TRBV3-1 and TRBJ1-1, is DTAVSQTPKYLVTQMGNDKSIKCEQNLGHDTMYWYKQDSKKFLKIMFSYNNKELIINETVPNRFSPKSPDKAHLNLHINSLELGDSAVYFCASTRLANTEAFFGQGTRLTVV.

With regard to this clonotype: With a much larger clone just one base away, this may be a read error. The CDR3 DNA reads TGCAGTGCTCCCAGCCAGTGGGGTCTGGAGGCCAACGTCCTGACTTTC. Its protein product is CSAPSQWGLEANVLTF. The rearrangement links TRBV20-1 to TRBJ2-6; D not resolved. The CDR3 sequence is 16 residues long. Germline V gene data show CDR1 as DFQATT and CDR2 as SNEGSKA (reference sequence). Trimming left V 5 bases short and J 6 bases short, with 20 bases between.

The chain couples TRBV27 to TRBJ2-2; possible D gene TRBD2, 6 bases. This CDR3 spans 17 amino acids. Trimming removed 3 bases from V and 1 base from J, with 15 bases in between. Germline V gives CDR1 MNHEY, CDR2 SMNVEV (reference sequence). CDR3 sequence reads: CASSFLARSVNTGELFF. CDR3 bases: TGTGCCAGCAGTTTCCTAGCGCGGTCGGTGAACACCGGGGAGCTGTTTTTT.

The chain couples TRBV27 to TRBJ1-1, with a weak D call TRBD1 (6 bases). CDR1 is MNHEY and CDR2 is SMNVEV in the germline V gene (reference sequence). The CDR3 contains 15 residues. V was cut by 5 bases and J by 1 base, with 14 bases left in between. CDR3 sequence reads: CASSRAWTANTEAFF. The CDR3 DNA reads TGTGCCAGCAGTCGGGCCTGGACAGCGAACACTGAAGCTTTCTTT.

This clonotype was counted between two and nine times. The chain carries TRBV24-1 and TRBJ2-1; no firm D call. This CDR3 region has 17 residues. Trimming removed 2 bases at V and 0 bases at J, with 13 bases between. CDR1 KGHDR and CDR2 SFDVKD come from the germline V gene. CDR3 bases: TGTGCCACCAGTGATTCTTTTGGGCCAGGCTCCTACAATGAGCAGTTCTTC. Protein sequence: CATSDSFGPGSYNEQFF.